This T cell receptor (beta chain) derives from a study of T cells in Graves' hyperthyroidism and ophthalmopathy. RNA transcripts served as the template for amplifying TCR beta CDR3 regions. TCR CDR3 regions were first amplified by RT-PCR with HTBI primers. MiXCR, applied by TCRdb to the multiplex PCR reads, yields one record per CDR3 protein. The data contain 370,000 or so distinct CDR3 sequences, 15% to 17% of them singletons. The germline CDR1 and CDR2 sequences are SGHAT and FQNNGV. V lost 7 bases, J lost 3 bases, and 17 bases stayed unmatched. The CDR3 is 18 amino acids. The table lists this clonotype with many counts. The study excluded patients with uncontrolled infection, other autoimmune disease, pregnancy or lactation.

The rearrangement joins TRBV11-2 to TRBJ2-3, with 9 nucleotides matching TRBD2. The sequence was collected from a woman aged 18-30 years with Graves' hyperthyroidism that later progressed to Graves' ophthalmopathy. Sequencing input: blood. This chain's CDR3 is CASKNLKGGGGETDTQYF. In DNA form, the CDR3 reads TGTGCCAGCAAAAACCTCAAAGGCGGGGGGGGAGAAACAGATACGCAGTATTTT.